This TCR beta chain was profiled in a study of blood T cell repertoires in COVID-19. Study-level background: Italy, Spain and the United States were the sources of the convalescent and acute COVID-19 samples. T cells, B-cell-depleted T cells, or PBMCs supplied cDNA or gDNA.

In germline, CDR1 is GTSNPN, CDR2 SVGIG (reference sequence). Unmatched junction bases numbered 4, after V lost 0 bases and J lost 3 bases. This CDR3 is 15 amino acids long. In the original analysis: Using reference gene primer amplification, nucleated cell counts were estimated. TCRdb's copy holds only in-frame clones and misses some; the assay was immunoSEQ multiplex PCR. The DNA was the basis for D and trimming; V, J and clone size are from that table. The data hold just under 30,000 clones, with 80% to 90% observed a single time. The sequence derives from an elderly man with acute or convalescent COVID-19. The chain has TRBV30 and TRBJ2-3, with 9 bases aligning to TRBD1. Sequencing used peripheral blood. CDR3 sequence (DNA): TGTGCCTGGAGTGTTGGGACAGGGATGACAGATACGCAGTATTTT. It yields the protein CAWSVGTGMTDTQYF.